The T cell receptor beta chain under discussion was sequenced for a study of T cells after yellow fever vaccination. Study context: Researchers used SMART-Seq v4 Ultra Low Input to prepare fractions that had low cell numbers.

Worth noting for this clonotype: The antigen is unknown.

MiXCR, applied by TCRdb to the 5' RACE reads, yields one record per CDR3 protein. The table has under 600,000 distinct CDR3 sequences, just over 20% seen once; the top ten hold approximately 15%. Germline values: CDR1 DFQATT, CDR2 SNEGSKA (reference sequence). The CDR3 contains 12 residues. Trimming pared 5 bases from V and 2 bases from J, leaving 10 bases between. Study-level results: The appearance of a small share of clonotypes in both CD4 and CD8 compartments was observed. Booster sampling recovered most clones from primary vaccination (96% CD4, roughly 90% CD8). Abundant clonotypes (contaminants from the bulk population) could be present in FACS-sorted repertoires.

V usage is TRBV20-1 and J usage is TRBJ2-7; D is uncertain. This receptor was obtained from a man aged 18 to 29 who received the YFV17D yellow fever vaccine. The sequences come from PBMCs, collected 21 days after the first yellow fever vaccination. The CDR3 DNA follows: TGCAGTGCTCAGGACCCCGCCTACGAGCAGTACTTC. It yields the protein CSAQDPAYEQYF.